The subject of this entry is one T cell receptor (beta chain). This sample's time point: pretreatment peripheral blood. PCRs each included synthetic TCR analog templates spiked in. Measured with immunoSEQ multiplex PCR; TCRdb has only the in-frame clones, and not every one. Of 130,000 or so clones in the sample, approximately 84% are singletons; the top ten hold 2.5% to 3.5%. This sample was included in a study of PD-L1 blockade in urothelial cancer. This receptor was identified in a man between 50 and 59 years old with urothelial cancer. Specimen: PBMCs, collected around atezolizumab (anti-PD-L1) treatment.

CDR3 nucleotide sequence: TGTGCCAGTGGACAGGGGGTTGGGACCTACGAGCAGTACTTC. Amino acids: CASGQGVGTYEQYF. V usage is TRBV27 and J usage is TRBJ2-7; TRBD1 aligns across 10 bases. Germline V gives CDR1 MNHEY, CDR2 SMNVEV (reference sequence). J lost 2 bases, V lost 9 bases, and 7 bases had no gene match. The CDR3 is 14 residues long.